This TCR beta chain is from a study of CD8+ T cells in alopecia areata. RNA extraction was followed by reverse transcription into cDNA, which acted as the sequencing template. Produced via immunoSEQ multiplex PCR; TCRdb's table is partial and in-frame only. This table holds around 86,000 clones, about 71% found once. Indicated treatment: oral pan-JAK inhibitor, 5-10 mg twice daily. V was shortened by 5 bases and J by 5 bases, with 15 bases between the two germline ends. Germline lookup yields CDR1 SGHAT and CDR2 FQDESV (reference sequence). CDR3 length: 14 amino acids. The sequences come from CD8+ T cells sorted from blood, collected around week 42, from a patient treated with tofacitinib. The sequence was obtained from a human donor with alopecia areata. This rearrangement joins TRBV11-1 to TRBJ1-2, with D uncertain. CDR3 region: CASSPPGSSYGYTF. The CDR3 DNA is TGTGCCAGCAGCCCCCCCGGTTCGTCGTATGGCTACACCTTC.